The source of this TCR beta chain is a study of blood T cell repertoires in COVID-19. For the study at large: Donors in the United States, Italy and Spain gave samples during acute or convalescent COVID-19. From T cells, B-cell-depleted T cells, or PBMCs came the material, which was cDNA or gDNA.

The CDR3 is made up of 17 amino acids. Germline-derived CDR1 and CDR2 are DFQATT and SNEGSKA (reference sequence). Trimming left V 3 bases short and J 2 bases short, with 20 bases between. Authors' processing steps: Nucleated cell counts were estimated from reference gene primer amplification. The repertoire was sequenced with immunoSEQ multiplex PCR; TCRdb's copy has only in-frame clones and lacks some. The V and J calls and the clone size are those of that table, but D and trimming were determined from the DNA. The repertoire has about 110,000 clones, under 75% of them found once; the top ten carry around 7.3%.

The source is an older woman with acute or convalescent COVID-19. The chain carries TRBV20-1 and TRBJ1-5, with D perhaps TRBD1 (6 bases). The sequenced sample consisted of peripheral blood. The CDR3 coding sequence is TGCAGTGCTAGTCAACAGGGTCTGATAGATGGCAATCAGCCCCAGCATTTT. Translation: CSASQQGLIDGNQPQHF.